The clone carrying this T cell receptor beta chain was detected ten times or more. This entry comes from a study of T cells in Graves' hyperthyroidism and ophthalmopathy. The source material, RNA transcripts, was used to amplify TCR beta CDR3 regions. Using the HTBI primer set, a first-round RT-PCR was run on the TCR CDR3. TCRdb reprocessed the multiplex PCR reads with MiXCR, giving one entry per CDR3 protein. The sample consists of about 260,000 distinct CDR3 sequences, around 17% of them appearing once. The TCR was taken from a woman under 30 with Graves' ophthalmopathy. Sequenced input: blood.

This CDR3 is CASSEWGADTEAFF. The CDR3 nucleotides read TGTGCCAGCAGTGAATGGGGGGCAGACACTGAAGCTTTCTTT. The chain is built from TRBV6-1 and TRBJ1-1; perhaps TRBD1 as D (6 bases). V gave up 2 bases and J gave up 3 bases, with 10 bases separating them. The CDR3 is 14 residues long. CDR1 MNHNS and CDR2 SASEGT come from the germline V gene.